The 6 T cell receptor beta chains presented below share a single source sample, sequenced in a study of T cell repertoires in cytomegalovirus infection. TCRdb analysed the reads with MiXCR anew, one entry per CDR3 protein. Here the sample spans 650,000 to 850,000 distinct CDR3 sequences, 25% to 30% being singletons. Their specific antigens are unknown. The material sequenced was cultured CD8+ T cells from PBMCs, taken from culture after CMV antigen stimulation. These receptors were obtained from a human donor in good health (CMV status not recorded). Some clones in this sample may be carry-over from other donors' samples.

This clonotype was picked up a small number of times. This chain links TRBV7-6 with TRBJ2-2; D perhaps matches TRBD1 (6 bases). This CDR3 contains 14 residues. Germline-derived CDR1 and CDR2 are SGHVS and FNYEAQ. V lost 10 bases and J 0 bases, leaving 12 bases between the germline ends. In DNA form, the CDR3 reads TGTGCCACCTCGGACAGCTCGAACACCGGGGAGCTGTTTTTT. This gives the protein CATSDSSNTGELFF.

This clonotype was detected a few times. This sequence joins TRBV7-6 and TRBJ2-7, with D unresolved. The CDR3 consists of 15 residues. CDR1 SGHVS and CDR2 FNYEAQ come from the germline V gene. Deletions cut 1 base from V and 2 bases from J, with 12 bases between. CDR3 bases: TGTGCCAGCAGCTTAGGGAAGGCTGGTCCCTACGAGCAGTACGTC. It yields the protein CASSLGKAGPYEQYV.

The chain employs TRBV6-8 and TRBJ1-2, with 8 bases fitting TRBD1. The ends lost 4 bases at V and 10 bases at J; junction bases unmatched: 8. CDR1 MNHGY and CDR2 SAAAGT come from the germline V gene. The CDR3 runs to 13 residues. Written as DNA, the CDR3 is TGTGCCAGCAGTTGGGGTCGGACAGGGACCTACACCTTC. It specifies CASSWGRTGTYTF.

CDR3 sequence reads: CASSSGTGGRGTEAFF. CDR3 in DNA: TGTGCCAGCAGTTCAGGGACAGGGGGACGGGGCACTGAAGCTTTCTTT. V and J are TRBV7-9 and TRBJ1-1; 11 bases align to TRBD1. The CDR3 covers 16 residues. Germline V lookup: CDR1 SEHNR, CDR2 FQNEAQ (reference sequence). V shed 6 bases, J shed 4 bases, and the junction held 10 bases outside the gene matches.

The chain joins TRBV12-3 or TRBV12-4 to TRBJ2-5, with D unresolved. The V and J ends lost 7 bases and 7 bases respectively, with 16 bases between them. The CDR3 consists of 13 residues. The CDR3 sequence is CASTPGVVGTQYF. The CDR3, as DNA: TGTGCCAGCACCCCTGGGGTTGTGGGGACCCAGTACTTC.

The V and J genes are TRBV2 and TRBJ1-5, with D possibly TRBD1 on 5 matching bases. Germline V lookup: CDR1 SNHLY, CDR2 FYNNEI. Trimming left V 7 bases short and J 4 bases short, with 17 bases between. There are 15 residues in the CDR3. The CDR3: CASTPNRGINQPQHF. CDR3 nucleotide sequence: TGTGCCAGCACCCCGAATCGGGGGATTAATCAGCCCCAGCATTTT.